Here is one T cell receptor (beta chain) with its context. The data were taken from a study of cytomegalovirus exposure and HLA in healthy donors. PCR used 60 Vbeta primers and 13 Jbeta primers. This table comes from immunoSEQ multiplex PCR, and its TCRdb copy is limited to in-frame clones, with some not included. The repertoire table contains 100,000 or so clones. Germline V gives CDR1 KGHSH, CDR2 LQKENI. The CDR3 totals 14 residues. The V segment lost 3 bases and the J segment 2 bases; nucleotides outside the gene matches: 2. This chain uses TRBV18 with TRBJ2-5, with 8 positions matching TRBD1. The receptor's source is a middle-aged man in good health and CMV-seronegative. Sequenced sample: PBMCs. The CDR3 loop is CASSPTGAQETQYF. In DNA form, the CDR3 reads TGTGCCAGCTCACCGACAGGGGCGCAAGAGACCCAGTACTTC.